This is a list of T cell receptor beta chains from one sample in a study of T cells in Graves' hyperthyroidism and ophthalmopathy. One entry per CDR3 protein results from TCRdb running MiXCR on the multiplex PCR reads. The sample records 620,000 or so distinct CDR3 sequences, approximately 15% being singletons. Sequenced: blood. The receptors originated from a woman between 50 and 59 years old with Graves' ophthalmopathy. Each CDR3 is given with its conserved first and last residue. A D gene is named only where the DNA matches it firmly. Clone size is stated in some rows and not others, as once, few, many or a class when expanded.

CDR3,DNA,D,J,V,size
CASSLLAGRANQPQHF,TGTGCCAGCAGTTTATTGGCGGGTAGAGCGAATCAGCCCCAGCATTTT,.,TRBJ1-5,TRBV28,many
CASSLGLAASYEQYF,TGTGCCAGCAGCCTCGGACTAGCGGCCTCCTACGAGCAGTACTTC,TRBD2,TRBJ2-7,TRBV7-4,many
CASSRGWGLGGGVNEQFF,TGTGCCAGCAGCCGCGGTTGGGGTCTTGGGGGAGGTGTCAATGAGCAGTTCTTC,.,TRBJ2-1,TRBV6-2/TRBV6-3,.
CSARGRKRDLPDTQYF,TGCAGTGCTAGAGGCCGAAAGCGGGACTTACCAGATACGCAGTATTTT,TRBD2,TRBJ2-3,TRBV20-1,many
CSASFVPSGGNEQFF,TGCAGTGCTAGCTTCGTTCCTTCCGGAGGGAATGAGCAGTTCTTC,.,TRBJ2-1,TRBV20-1,many
CASSHATSGSGETQYF,TGTGCCAGCAGCCACGCGACTAGCGGGAGCGGGGAGACCCAGTACTTC,TRBD2,TRBJ2-5,TRBV7-3,few
CASSVSSGNSGYTF,TGTGCCAGCAGCGTTAGTTCCGGGAATAGTGGCTACACCTTC,.,TRBJ1-2,TRBV9,.
CASSPYRGSIDGNEQFF,TGTGCCAGCAGCCCGTACCGAGGGTCGATTGACGGCAATGAGCAGTTCTTC,.,TRBJ2-1,TRBV6-2/TRBV6-3,.
CASSLDRQIYGYTF,TGTGCCAGCAGCTTGGATAGGCAGATCTATGGCTACACCTTC,.,TRBJ1-2,TRBV5-8,many
CARGGEDSYNEQFF,TGTGCCAGAGGAGGGGAGGACTCCTACAATGAGCAGTTCTTC,.,TRBJ2-1,TRBV7-9,many
CASSSGTGTIEAFF,TGTGCCAGCAGCTCCGGGACAGGGACGATTGAAGCTTTCTTT,TRBD1,TRBJ1-1,TRBV7-9,many
CATSREGGAYGYTF,TGTGCCACCAGCAGAGAGGGGGGAGCCTATGGCTACACCTTC,.,TRBJ1-2,TRBV15,few
CASINDRDLFLNTEAFF,TGTGCCAGCATTAATGACAGGGACCTCTTCTTGAACACTGAAGCTTTCTTT,TRBD1,TRBJ1-1,TRBV27,few
CASSYGVTKNIQYF,TGTGCCAGCAGCTATGGGGTGACCAAAAACATTCAGTACTTC,.,TRBJ2-4,TRBV11-2,.
CASSSGDLGTSYNSPLHF,TGTGCCAGCAGCTCGGGGGACTTGGGAACGTCCTATAATTCACCCCTCCACTTT,.,TRBJ1-6,TRBV7-8,few
CASSETRIAYNEQFF,TGCGCCAGCAGCGAAACTAGAATCGCCTACAATGAGCAGTTCTTC,.,TRBJ2-1,TRBV4-3,.
CASSENIRSSNQPQHF,TGTGCCAGCAGTGAAAACATCCGCAGTAGCAATCAGCCCCAGCATTTT,.,TRBJ1-5,TRBV6-1,.
CASSALHGSSYNEQFF,TGTGCCAGCAGTGCGCTCCATGGCAGCTCCTACAATGAGCAGTTCTTC,.,TRBJ2-1,TRBV2,many
CASRPGELVYNEQFF,TGTGCCAGCAGACCAGGGGAGCTAGTCTACAATGAGCAGTTCTTC,.,TRBJ2-1,TRBV2,many
CASSTRTSGSSETQYF,TGTGCCAGCTCAACAAGGACTAGCGGGAGTTCTGAGACCCAGTACTTC,TRBD2,TRBJ2-5,TRBV18,many
CASSEVGDQETQYF,TGTGCCAGCAGTGAAGTCGGGGATCAAGAGACCCAGTACTTC,.,TRBJ2-5,TRBV6-1,few
CSVEVGAGELFF,TGCAGCGTTGAAGTAGGGGCCGGGGAGCTGTTTTTT,.,TRBJ2-2,TRBV29-1,few
CASSLGGANEQFF,TGTGCCAGCAGCTTAGGAGGGGCCAATGAGCAGTTCTTC,.,TRBJ2-1,TRBV7-2,many
CASSLGLYYDEQYF,TGTGCCAGCAGCTTGGGACTCTATTATGACGAGCAGTACTTC,.,TRBJ2-7,TRBV7-2,few
CSVRTSQETQYF,TGCAGTGTCAGGACCTCCCAAGAGACCCAGTACTTC,.,TRBJ2-5,TRBV20-1,many
CASSFRSNQPQHF,TGTGCCAGCAGTTTCCGGAGCAATCAGCCCCAGCATTTT,.,TRBJ1-5,TRBV12-3/TRBV12-4,many
CASSSLSSYEQYF,TGTGCCAGCAGCTCGTTAAGCTCCTACGAGCAGTACTTC,.,TRBJ2-7,TRBV11-1,many
CASSILAGEHNEQFF,TGTGCCAGCAGTATACTAGCGGGAGAACACAATGAGCAGTTCTTC,TRBD2,TRBJ2-1,TRBV27,many
CASSLGDRPLEQYF,TGTGCCAGCAGTTTGGGCGACAGGCCCCTTGAGCAGTACTTC,.,TRBJ2-7,TRBV28,many